This TCR beta chain appears in the sequencing data of a study of blood T cell repertoires in COVID-19. Study overall: Italy, Spain and the United States were the sources of the convalescent and acute COVID-19 samples.

Assay: immunoSEQ multiplex PCR; the TCRdb copy retains only in-frame clones and omits some. The data show about 100,000 clones, approximately 92% seen once. Looked up from germline, CDR1 is SGHDT and CDR2 is YYEEEE. The CDR3 is made up of 11 amino acids. V lost 4 bases and J lost 8, with 9 bases in between. This sequence originates from a man in his forties or fifties with active COVID-19. V usage is TRBV5-6 and J usage is TRBJ1-1; D is uncertain. Sample: peripheral blood. CDR3 loop: CASSISSEAFF. The CDR3 DNA follows: TGTGCCAGCAGCATAAGCTCGGAAGCTTTCTTT. Variable domain in full (rest from reference TRBV5-6 and TRBJ1-1): DAGVTQSPTHLIKTRGQQVTLRCSPKSGHDTVSWYQQALGQGPQFIFQYYEEEERQRGNFPDRFSGHQFPNYSSELNVNALLLGDSALYLCASSISSEAFFGQGTRLTVV.